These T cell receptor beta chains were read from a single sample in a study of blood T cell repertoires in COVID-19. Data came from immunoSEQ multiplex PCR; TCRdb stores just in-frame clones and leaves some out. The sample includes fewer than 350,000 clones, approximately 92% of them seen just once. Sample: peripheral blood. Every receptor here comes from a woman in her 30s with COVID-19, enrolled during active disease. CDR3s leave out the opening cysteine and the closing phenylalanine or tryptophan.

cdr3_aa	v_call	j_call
ASSLGRVQPQH	TRBV5-6	TRBJ1-5
ASRVWTAGTEAF	TRBV28	TRBJ1-1
ASSQDPGNSPLH	TRBV4-2	TRBJ1-6
ASSLDLPYGYT	TRBV5-1	TRBJ1-2
ASSLVDSSIFEQY	TRBV5-1	TRBJ2-7
ASRWTGTDTQY	TRBV2	TRBJ2-3
ASSGVRGQPQH	TRBV5-5	TRBJ1-5
ASSFGQGTYGYT	TRBV7-9	TRBJ1-2
ATPTGEADTQY	TRBV24-1	TRBJ2-3
ASSLQTGVGEEF	TRBV7-3	TRBJ2-1
ASSLRDFKESYNSPLH	TRBV3-1/TRBV3-2	TRBJ1-6
AWSRIAGTQY	TRBV30	TRBJ2-5
ASSLGLQTEQY	TRBV11-2	TRBJ2-7
ASSLSPGQGYEQY	TRBV4-1	TRBJ2-7
ASSLQGKGQETQY	TRBV19	TRBJ2-5
ASSQDRVPSETQY	TRBV3-1/TRBV3-2	TRBJ2-5
ASSRLGGEQF	TRBV12-3/TRBV12-4	TRBJ2-1
ASSFATEYGYT	TRBV28	TRBJ1-2
ASSRQGANTGELF	TRBV19	TRBJ2-2
ASSLGGTIY	TRBV13	TRBJ1-3
ASGDGTEKYGNTEAF	TRBV25-1	TRBJ1-1
ASSREGGYEQY	TRBV18	TRBJ2-7
SVAGRGSNYGYT	TRBV29-1	TRBJ1-2
ASSLWGTGSVPGEKLF	TRBV5-4	TRBJ1-4
ASAERGLGNQPQH	TRBV6-5	TRBJ1-5
ATVLVRQGWYNEQF	TRBV15	TRBJ2-1
ASSLVGTDYRYT	TRBV28	TRBJ1-2
ASSPWGQALDQPQH	TRBV6-2/TRBV6-3	TRBJ1-5
ASSLTPGLRTDTQY	TRBV5-1	TRBJ2-3
ASQGDGNTGELF	TRBV2	TRBJ2-2
ASTPMRPQH	TRBV5-8	TRBJ1-5
ASSSGLAGAKNIQY	TRBV27	TRBJ2-4
AWSHITGSGYT	TRBV30	TRBJ1-2
ASSPDLTGYETSSWEQY	TRBV4-1	TRBJ2-7
ASSQGGHSNQPQH	TRBV4-2	TRBJ1-5
ASSYTRDTYEQY	TRBV6-5	TRBJ2-7
ASSTGQGASEQY	TRBV5-1	TRBJ2-7
ASSPREGLLF	TRBV12-3/TRBV12-4	TRBJ2-2
ASADSNQPQH	TRBV2	TRBJ1-5
ASSPFGSGRADTQY	TRBV5-4	TRBJ2-3
ASSDRGELF	TRBV10-2	TRBJ2-2
ASSRDNQETQY	TRBV18	TRBJ2-5
ASILQGGFASSSYNSPLH	TRBV7-8	TRBJ1-6
ASSQVAGELF	TRBV4-3	TRBJ2-2
ASIEDSRGTEAF	TRBV5-6	TRBJ1-1
ASSLGISGRGWQF	TRBV11-2	TRBJ2-1
ASSLSHGTQY	TRBV9	TRBJ2-3
ASSYQGTNEKLF	TRBV6-5	TRBJ1-4
ATQTSGGYEQY	TRBV2	TRBJ2-7
ASLQGVSQPQH	TRBV10-1	TRBJ1-5